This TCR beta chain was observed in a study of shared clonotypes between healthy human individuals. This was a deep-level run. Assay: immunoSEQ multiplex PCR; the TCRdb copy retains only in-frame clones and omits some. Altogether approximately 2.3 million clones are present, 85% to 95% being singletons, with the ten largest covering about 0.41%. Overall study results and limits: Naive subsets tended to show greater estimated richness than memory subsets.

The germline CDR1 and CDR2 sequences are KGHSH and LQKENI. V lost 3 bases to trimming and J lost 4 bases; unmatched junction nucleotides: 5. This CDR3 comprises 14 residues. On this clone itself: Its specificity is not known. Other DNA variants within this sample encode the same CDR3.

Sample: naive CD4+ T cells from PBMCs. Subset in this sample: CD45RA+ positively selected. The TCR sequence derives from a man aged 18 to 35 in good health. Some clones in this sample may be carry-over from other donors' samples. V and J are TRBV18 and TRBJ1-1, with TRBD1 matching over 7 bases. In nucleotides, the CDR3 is TGTGCCAGCTCACCTCGACAGGGCGGCACTGAAGCTTTCTTT. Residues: CASSPRQGGTEAFF.